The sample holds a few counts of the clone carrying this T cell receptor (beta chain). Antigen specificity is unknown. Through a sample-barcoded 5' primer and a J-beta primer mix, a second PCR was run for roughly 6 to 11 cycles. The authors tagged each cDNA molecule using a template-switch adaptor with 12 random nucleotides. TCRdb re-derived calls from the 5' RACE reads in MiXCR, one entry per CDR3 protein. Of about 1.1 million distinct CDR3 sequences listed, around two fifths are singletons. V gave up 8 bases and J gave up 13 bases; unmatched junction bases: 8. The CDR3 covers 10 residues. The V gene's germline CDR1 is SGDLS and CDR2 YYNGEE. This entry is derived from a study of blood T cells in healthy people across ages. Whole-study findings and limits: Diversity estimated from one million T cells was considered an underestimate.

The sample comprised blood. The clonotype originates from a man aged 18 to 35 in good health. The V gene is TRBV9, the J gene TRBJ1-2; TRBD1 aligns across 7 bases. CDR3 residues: CASYRGEFTF. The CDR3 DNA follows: TGTGCCAGTTACAGGGGAGAGTTCACCTTC.